This note documents a single T cell receptor (beta chain) sequence. Its binding antigen is unknown. Within one base of it there is no much larger clone, and no base qualities were kept. At one collaborating source in Seattle, patients were enrolled during active infection and were followed longitudinally through the course of disease. Each collaborating institution followed its own protocols to collect whole blood in K2EDTA tubes. For TCRbeta analysis, collaborators shipped samples in one of three forms: frozen whole blood, isolated PBMCs, or DNA extracted from either of those sample types. The sample comes from a study of blood T cell repertoires in COVID-19 (dated by TCRdb to 2020 to 2022). About the full investigation: Collaborator samples came from the United States, Italy and Spain and covered acute and convalescent phases of COVID-19. The repertoires were released in a freely available public database meant as a resource for research on the immune response to SARS-CoV-2. Nearly every sample came with metadata listing a de-identified subject ID, COVID-19 status, age in years and sex. The material from the prospective study consisted of cDNA or gDNA derived from T cells, B-cell-depleted T cells, or PBMCs. The samples were drawn from the first 160 participants of the ongoing ImmuneRACE study and from over 950 subjects provided by 6 global collaborators. Where HLA class I and class II types were available, the types were taken from metadata supplied by the sample provider, not from assay-based typing. Deeply sampled blood TCRbeta repertoires from subjects exposed to, actively infected with, or recovered from COVID-19 were included in the dataset. General findings and caveats noted by the study authors: How much clinical and demographic metadata was included differed by source and by participant, and the metadata was provided uncurated.

The germline V gene provides CDR1 MDHEN and CDR2 SYDVKM. Reading from cysteine to phenylalanine, the CDR3 counts 13 amino acids. Only the CDR3 DNA is retained, 39 bases long and in frame from the first base. V sheds 8 bases and J sheds 0 bases, leaving 7 bases between their ends. The immunoSEQ Assay, a bias-controlled multiplex PCR, was used to amplify TCRbeta CDR3 regions from genomic DNA. In the original analysis: Within the assay, amplification of reference gene primers was used to estimate how many nucleated cells each sample contained. To quantify the absolute abundance of each unique TCRbeta CDR3 rearrangement, sequence reads were collapsed and filtered. For each sample, productive Simpson clonality was calculated as the square root of Simpson's diversity index over productive rearrangements. TCRdb took over this immuneACCESS table, retaining in-frame rearrangements with V and J assigned. Such tables are incomplete; in checked studies, under half of the missing clones stem from an unresolved V gene, and the remainder is unexplained. Clone size and the V and J calls come from that table; the DNA yielded D and trimming. This sample comprises tens of thousands of clones, around 90% of them detected only once. Around 3.5% of the sample rests with the top ten.

The sequence joins TRBV28 to TRBJ1-4; the D gene assignment is ambiguous. Sequencing input: peripheral blood. This receptor was identified in a woman aged 50 to 65 with COVID-19, enrolled during active disease. DNA sequence: TGTGCCAGCCACGGGGCAACTAATGAAAAACTGTTTTTT. Translation gives CASHGATNEKLFF.